This T cell receptor beta chain was sequenced for a study of T cells in localized non-small cell lung cancer. As regards this clone: The target antigen is unknown.

Unmatched junction bases numbered 9, after V lost 7 bases and J lost 4 bases. Germline CDR1 LGHNA, CDR2 YNFKEQ. The CDR3 sequence is 15 residues long. General study points: Of the top 100 tumor clones, median 57 were in adjacent lung, about 30 among its top 100.

Using immunoSEQ multiplex PCR, the repertoire was profiled, and TCRdb retains in-frame clones only, with some absent. The repertoire holds approximately 20,000 clones, with 65% to 90% as singletons. This sequence was found in a man aged 40 to 75 with stage I lung adenocarcinoma. The chain joins TRBV4-2 to TRBJ2-2, with 7 bases that match TRBD2. The specimen comprised peripheral blood, sampled before any cancer treatment. CDR3 sequence: CASKPVASGTGELFF. CDR3 DNA sequence: TGTGCCAGCAAGCCCGTGGCTAGCGGCACCGGGGAGCTGTTTTTT.